This T cell receptor (beta chain) was sequenced during a study of blood T cell repertoires in COVID-19. CDR3 length: 15 amino acids. CDR1 is SNHLY and CDR2 is FYNNEI in the germline V gene. Between the trimmed V and J ends, which lost 5 bases and 7 bases, there was a span of 21 bases. Some clones are missing from TCRdb's copy, which holds only in-frame ones; the method was immunoSEQ multiplex PCR. There are nearly 200,000 clones in the sample; 80% to 90% occur only once, and 0.7% to 0.95% lies in the top ten. This clonotype was sampled from a woman in her seventies with acute or convalescent COVID-19. The sequencing input was peripheral blood. The J gene is TRBJ2-7, the V gene TRBV2; tentatively, D is TRBD2 (6 bases). The CDR3 loop reads CASSPVRSSGREQYF. The CDR3 region has the DNA TGTGCCAGCAGTCCCGTTAGGTCCTCAGGGAGGGAGCAGTACTTC.